One and the same sample provided the 17 T cell receptor beta chains below, sequenced in a study of blood T cell repertoires in COVID-19. Here immunoSEQ multiplex PCR was the method, and the copy in TCRdb shows in-frame clones only, minus some. The sample includes over 200,000 clones, 75% to 90% of them seen just once. What was sequenced was peripheral blood. All receptors derive from a human donor in a cohort sampled during active COVID-19.

The chain recombines TRBV5-6 with TRBJ1-1; D is ambiguous. Germline V gene lookup returns CDR1 SGHDT and CDR2 YYEEEE. V was pared by 4 bases and J by 4 bases, with 14 bases between. CDR3 length equals 14 residues. CDR3 in DNA: TGTGCCAGCAGCGGCCAATTTAGAGGCACTGAAGCTTTCTTT. Translation: CASSGQFRGTEAFF.

This chain's CDR3 is CASSLRGIEQYF. DNA of the CDR3: TGTGCCAGCAGTTTAAGGGGAATCGAGCAGTACTTC. The genes are TRBV12-3 or TRBV12-4 and TRBJ2-7; D perhaps matches TRBD1 (5 bases). The CDR3 runs to 12 residues. Trimming pared 2 bases from V and 6 bases from J, leaving 8 bases between.

The sample holds one count of this clone. The J gene is TRBJ2-5, the V gene TRBV18; D possibly corresponds to TRBD2 (6 bases). This CDR3 contains 14 residues. Germline V gives CDR1 KGHSH, CDR2 LQKENI. The V end was cut by 6 bases, the J end by 1 base, with 12 bases between. The CDR3 protein is CASSPGLGQETQYF. The CDR3 bases are TGTGCCAGCTCTCCGGGACTCGGCCAAGAGACCCAGTACTTC.

J is TRBJ2-7 and V is TRBV28, with a tentative D call TRBD2 (6 bases). V lost 6 bases to trimming and J lost 5 bases, with 14 bases between them. Germline values: CDR1 MDHEN, CDR2 SYDVKM. This CDR3 has 13 amino acids. CDR3 nucleotide sequence: TGTGCCAGCAGCCCACGGGAGATAGACGAGCAGTACTTC. Protein sequence: CASSPREIDEQYF.

J is TRBJ1-2 and V is TRBV6-1, with a tentative D call TRBD1 (6 bases). This CDR3 is built from 13 residues. Germline V gives CDR1 MNHNS, CDR2 SASEGT. V shed 3 bases and J shed 4 bases, with 9 bases lying between them. CDR3: CASSEQGPYGYTF. The CDR3 DNA is TGTGCCAGCAGTGAGCAGGGGCCCTATGGCTACACCTTC.

This clone was recorded a few times. The V call is TRBV18, the J call TRBJ2-7, with 9 nucleotides matching TRBD1. Germline-derived CDR1 and CDR2 are KGHSH and LQKENI. This CDR3 comprises 14 residues. V gave up 4 bases and J gave up 6 bases; unmatched junction bases: 7. The CDR3 region has the DNA TGTGCCAGCTCACTGGGGACAGGGAGGAGCGAGCAGTACTTC. It specifies CASSLGTGRSEQYF.

The CDR3 sequence is CASFTLQGSGYTF. CDR3 nucleotides: TGTGCCAGCTTTACCTTACAGGGCTCTGGCTACACCTTC. V is TRBV6-6 and J is TRBJ1-2; D is possibly TRBD1 (6 bases). The V end was cut by 8 bases, the J end by 7 bases, with 17 bases between. CDR1 and CDR2 from the germline V gene are MNHNY and SVGAGI (reference sequence). This CDR3 is built from 13 residues.

The V call is TRBV27, the J call TRBJ2-1, with no clear D. The length of the CDR3 is 11 residues. Germline values: CDR1 MNHEY, CDR2 SMNVEV (reference sequence). The germline V and J ends were trimmed by 5 bases and 7 bases, with 6 bases remaining between them. CDR3: CASSTENEQFF. The CDR3 DNA follows: TGTGCCAGCAGTACCGAGAATGAGCAGTTCTTC.

This clone was seen more than once but under ten times. V usage is TRBV30 and J usage is TRBJ2-7; 11 bases are a match to TRBD2. The CDR3 runs to 13 residues. Germline loops: CDR1 GTSNPN, CDR2 SVGIG (reference sequence). J gave up 10 bases and V 8 bases, and 13 bases lay outside the gene matches. CDR3 loop: CAGTGTSGGRQYF. The DNA for the CDR3 is TGTGCCGGCACCGGGACTAGCGGAGGACGACAGTACTTC.

The chain links TRBV28 to TRBJ1-6, with D possibly TRBD1 on 6 matching bases. The CDR3 covers 15 residues. From germline, CDR1 is MDHEN and CDR2 SYDVKM. Between the trimmed V and J ends, which lost 6 bases and 8 bases, there was a span of 17 bases. DNA of the CDR3: TGTGCCAGCAGCCCAGCCGCAGGGGTGCATTCACCCCTCCACTTT. Its protein is CASSPAAGVHSPLHF.

This clone occurred once. The rearrangement links TRBV4-1 to TRBJ1-5; D is undetermined. The CDR3 loop spans 16 amino acids. Germline CDR1 reads MGHRA; CDR2 reads YSYEKL. V was shortened by 0 bases and J by 0 bases, with 9 bases between the two germline ends. CDR3 coding DNA: TGCGCCAGCAGCCAAGAATGGAGAAATAGCAATCAGCCCCAGCATTTT. It specifies CASSQEWRNSNQPQHF.

As DNA, the CDR3 is TGTGCCAGCAGCTTACGACTAGCGAGCACAGATACGCAGTATTTT. The encoded protein is CASSLRLASTDTQYF. V usage is TRBV5-4 and J usage is TRBJ2-3; TRBD2 matches at 8 bases. The CDR3 is 15 residues long. With 2 bases clipped from V and 0 bases from J, the junction kept 2 bases outside the gene matches. Germline CDR1 SGHNT, CDR2 YYREEE (reference sequence).

J is TRBJ2-7 and V is TRBV27; D uncertain. This CDR3 has 14 amino acids. The germline CDR1 and CDR2 sequences are MNHEY and SMNVEV (reference sequence). V gave up 2 bases and J gave up 5 bases, with 13 bases separating them. The CDR3 here is CASSLAAHEDEQYF. As DNA, the CDR3 is TGTGCCAGCAGTTTAGCCGCGCATGAGGACGAGCAGTACTTC.

This clone was seen repeatedly, ten times or more. The chain uses TRBV6-2 or TRBV6-3 and TRBJ2-7, with D uncertain. The V end was cut by 6 bases, the J end by 0 bases, with 12 bases between. The CDR3 runs 14 residues. Germline V gives CDR1 MNHEY, CDR2 SVGEGT. CDR3 sequence: CASSKTVRSYEQYF. The CDR3 nucleotides are TGTGCCAGCAGCAAAACAGTCCGCTCCTACGAGCAGTACTTC.

The chain recombines TRBV3-1 (or the pseudogene TRBV3-2) with TRBJ2-7, with 7 positions matching TRBD2. Trimming took 5 bases from V and 3 from J; bases not matched to a gene: 7. The CDR3 extends over 14 amino acids. The germline gives CDR1 LGHDT, CDR2 YNNKEL (reference sequence). CDR3 sequence: CASSGKRTSYEQYF. CDR3 bases: TGTGCCAGCAGCGGAAAAAGGACTAGCTACGAGCAGTACTTC.

The J gene is TRBJ1-2, the V gene TRBV5-4; D is unclear. This CDR3 has 13 residues. Germline values: CDR1 SGHNT, CDR2 YYREEE (reference sequence). V dropped 0 bases and J dropped 1 base, with 4 bases sitting between them. As DNA, the CDR3 is TGTGCCAGCAGCTTGGACAGTAACTATGGCTACACCTTC. The encoded protein is CASSLDSNYGYTF.

The V gene is TRBV28, the J gene TRBJ2-7; D possibly corresponds to TRBD2 (6 bases). With 2 bases removed from V and 2 bases from J, the gap between germline ends came to 13 bases. The length of the CDR3 is 15 residues. CDR1 and CDR2 (germline): MDHEN, SYDVKM. The CDR3 DNA follows: TGTGCCAGCAGTTTAGTCGGGACTTTACCCTACGAGCAGTACTTC. Translation: CASSLVGTLPYEQYF.